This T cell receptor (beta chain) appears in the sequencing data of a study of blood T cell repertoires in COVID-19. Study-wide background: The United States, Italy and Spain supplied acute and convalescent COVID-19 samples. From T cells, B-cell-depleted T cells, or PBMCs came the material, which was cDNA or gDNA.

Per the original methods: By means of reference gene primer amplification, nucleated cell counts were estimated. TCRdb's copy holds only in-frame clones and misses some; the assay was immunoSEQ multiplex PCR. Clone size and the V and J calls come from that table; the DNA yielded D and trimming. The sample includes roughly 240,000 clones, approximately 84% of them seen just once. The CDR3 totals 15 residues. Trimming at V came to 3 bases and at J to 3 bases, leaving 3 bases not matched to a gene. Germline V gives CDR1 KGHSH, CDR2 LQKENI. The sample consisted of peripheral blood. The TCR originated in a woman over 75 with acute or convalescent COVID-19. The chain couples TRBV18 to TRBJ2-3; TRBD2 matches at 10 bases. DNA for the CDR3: TGTGCCAGCTCACCGGCGACTAGCGGGACAGATACGCAGTATTTT. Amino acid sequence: CASSPATSGTDTQYF.